The clone carrying this T cell receptor beta chain was recorded a few times. Its antigen is not identified. CDR3 length: 14 amino acids. The V and J ends lost 0 bases and 0 bases respectively, with 6 bases between them. The V gene's germline CDR1 is LNHNV and CDR2 YYDKDF (reference sequence). The data are from a study of cytomegalovirus exposure and HLA in healthy donors. Study summary: From donors who were HLA-typed, an early data release held approximately 84 million unique TCRs.

A multiplex PCR was run with 60 Vbeta primers and 13 Jbeta primers. Clones were read by immunoSEQ multiplex PCR, and TCRdb kept only the in-frame ones, dropping some. The sample yields about 52,000 clones, about three quarters seen once. Study findings and constraints: CMV serostatus was the only immune exposure information that was available. The classifier was said to identify cytomegalovirus status with high specificity and sensitivity. Productive status was seen about 90% or about 30% of the time for most TCR beta V segments in an earlier analysis.

This clonotype was obtained from a man aged 18 to 30 in good health and CMV-seronegative. V gene TRBV15 combines with J gene TRBJ2-7; D possibly corresponds to TRBD2 (6 bases). Sequencing was done on a sample of PBMCs. The CDR3 DNA is TGTGCCACCAGCAGAGAGGGGGGCTCCTACGAGCAGTACTTC. Translating gives CATSREGGSYEQYF.